The 19 T cell receptor beta chains listed next were all sequenced from one sample in a study of PD-1 blockade in mismatch repair-deficient tumors. Assay: immunoSEQ multiplex PCR; the TCRdb copy retains only in-frame clones and omits some. The table has 90,000 to 120,000 clones, over 75% seen once; the top ten hold approximately 6.8%. Sequencing was performed on peripheral blood, taken roughly 35 weeks after starting pembrolizumab. The receptors here all came from an adult with mismatch repair-deficient cancer.

V usage is TRBV7-8 and J usage is TRBJ2-1; D is perhaps TRBD2 (6 bases). From germline, CDR1 is SGHVS and CDR2 FQNEAQ. This CDR3 is built from 14 residues. V lost 5 bases and J lost 0, with 8 bases in between. The CDR3 DNA reads TGTGCCAGCAGCCCCGGGAGCTCCTACAATGAGCAGTTCTTC. It codes for CASSPGSSYNEQFF. The entire variable domain, with the rest obtained from reference TRBV7-8 and TRBJ2-1, is as follows: GAGVSQSPRYKVAKRGQDVALRCDPISGHVSLFWYQQALGQGPEFLTYFQNEAQLDKSGLPSDRFFAERPEGSVSTLKIQRTQQEDSAVYLCASSPGSSYNEQFFGPGTRLTVL.

The chain employs TRBV5-6 and TRBJ1-1; 8 nucleotides line up with TRBD1. This CDR3 has 14 residues. Germline V lookup: CDR1 SGHDT, CDR2 YYEEEE. V lost 5 bases to trimming and J lost 6 bases; unmatched junction nucleotides: 9. CDR3 amino acids: CASRRTGSWAEAFF. CDR3 coding DNA: TGTGCCAGCAGGAGGACAGGGAGTTGGGCTGAAGCTTTCTTT.

The genes are TRBV19 and TRBJ1-1; D perhaps matches TRBD1 (5 bases). The germline V gene has CDR1 LNHDA and CDR2 SQIVND (reference sequence). The CDR3 totals 16 residues. V shed 7 bases and J shed 1 base, with 19 bases lying between them. The CDR3, as DNA: TGTGCCAGTAAAGACCTGGTAGGGGCACGGAACACTGAAGCTTTCTTT. It codes for CASKDLVGARNTEAFF.

The CDR3 region is CASSPPLRTGGTEAFF. DNA for the CDR3: TGTGCCAGCAGCCCCCCCTTACGGACAGGGGGGACTGAAGCTTTCTTT. The chain carries TRBV7-8 and TRBJ1-1; 10 bases fit TRBD1. J lost 5 bases, V lost 5 bases, and 11 bases had no gene match. In germline, CDR1 is SGHVS, CDR2 FQNEAQ. The CDR3 runs 16 residues.

This chain connects TRBV10-3 to TRBJ2-3, with 7 bases fitting TRBD2. CDR1 and CDR2 (germline): ENHRY, SYGVKD. Trimming removed 6 bases from V and 1 base from J; junction bases left unmatched: 10. CDR3 length: 16 residues. CDR3 DNA: TGTGCCATCAGGGCGAATAGCGGGCGGGGCACAGATACGCAGTATTTT. As protein: CAIRANSGRGTDTQYF.

J is TRBJ1-2 and V is TRBV19; 8 bases map to TRBD1. Germline assignment: CDR1 LNHDA and CDR2 SQIVND (reference sequence). There are 14 residues in the CDR3. V shed 3 bases and J 5 bases; nucleotides not matched to a gene: 5. CDR3 region: CASSIQGALYGYTF. In DNA form, the CDR3 reads TGTGCCAGTAGTATCCAGGGGGCGCTGTATGGCTACACCTTC.

The chain uses TRBV29-1 and TRBJ2-3; 10 bases match TRBD2. CDR3 length equals 15 residues. The V and J ends lost 3 bases and 6 bases, in that order; junction bases with no gene match: 9. CDR1 is SQVTM, CDR2 ANQGSEA, per germline. The DNA of the CDR3 is TGCAGCGTTGATGATCTAGCGGGAGTTGCGGATACGCAGTATTTT. This translates into CSVDDLAGVADTQYF.

CDR3 loop: CASSLGQSRQDGYTF. The CDR3 DNA is TGTGCCAGCAGCTTAGGTCAGTCACGGCAGGATGGCTACACCTTC. The chain employs TRBV11-2 and TRBJ1-2; D is undetermined. The CDR3 contains 15 residues. Per germline, CDR1 SGHAT and CDR2 FQNNGV. V was pared by 1 base and J by 6 bases, with 15 bases between. Complete variable domain (other parts from reference TRBV11-2 and TRBJ1-2): EAGVAQSPRYKIIEKRQSVAFWCNPISGHATLYWYQQILGQGPKLLIQFQNNGVVDDSQLPKDRFSAERLKGVDSTLKIQPAKLEDSAVYLCASSLGQSRQDGYTFGSGTRLTVV.

The V gene is TRBV9, the J gene TRBJ1-1, with 7 bases identical to TRBD1. The CDR3 is 14 amino acids. The ends lost 4 bases at V and 5 bases at J; junction bases unmatched: 8. Germline V CDR1 and CDR2: SGDLS, YYNGEE. The CDR3 spells CASSPQTGLTEAFF. The CDR3 DNA reads as TGTGCCAGCAGCCCCCAGACAGGGTTGACTGAAGCTTTCTTT.

This sequence joins TRBV6-4 and TRBJ1-2; D gene ambiguous. The CDR3 loop spans 13 amino acids. V was shortened by 5 bases and J by 8 bases, with 15 bases between the two germline ends. Per germline, CDR1 MRHNA and CDR2 SNTAGT. The CDR3 loop reads CASSPREGEGYTF. The CDR3, as DNA: TGTGCCAGCAGTCCCCGAGAGGGTGAAGGCTACACCTTC.

The genes are TRBV7-3 and TRBJ2-1; D ambiguous. The CDR3 spans 11 residues. The germline gives CDR1 SGHTA, CDR2 FQGTGA. Trimming pared 6 bases from V and 3 bases from J, leaving 3 bases between. DNA of the CDR3: TGTGCCAGCAGAGGCTACAATGAGCAGTTCTTC. It specifies CASRGYNEQFF.

The V gene is TRBV2, the J gene TRBJ2-1; 11 bases align to TRBD2. The CDR3 runs to 16 residues. The junction had 6 bases not matched to a gene; V was cut back by 4 bases and J by 4 bases. Germline V gives CDR1 SNHLY, CDR2 FYNNEI. CDR3 residues: CASSGIRLAGYNEQFF. CDR3 nucleotides: TGTGCCAGCAGTGGGATAAGACTAGCGGGGTACAATGAGCAGTTCTTC.

The rearrangement uses TRBV19 and TRBJ1-3, with D unclear. The CDR3 is 15 residues long. Germline assignment: CDR1 LNHDA and CDR2 SQIVND (reference sequence). Trimming removed 0 bases at V and 0 bases at J, with 6 bases between. CDR3 coding DNA: TGTGCCAGTAGTATAGACAGGAGCTCTGGAAACACCATATATTTT. It translates to CASSIDRSSGNTIYF.

The rearrangement uses TRBV27 and TRBJ2-1, with 13 positions matching TRBD2. The V gene end was trimmed by 0 bases and the J gene end by 14 bases; junction bases not matched to a gene: 16. The CDR3 has 18 residues. Germline CDR1 and CDR2: MNHEY and SMNVEV (reference sequence). This CDR3 is CASSLSSLDRGTSGAEFF. The CDR3 DNA is TGTGCCAGCAGTTTATCGAGCTTGGACAGGGGGACTAGCGGGGCGGAGTTCTTC.

V and J are TRBV6-5 and TRBJ1-1, with D maybe TRBD1 (5 bases). From germline, CDR1 is MNHEY and CDR2 SVGAGI. The CDR3 is 13 amino acids. V was shortened by 9 bases and J by 5 bases, with 16 bases between the two germline ends. Here the CDR3 reads CASLRGVGTEAFF. The DNA for the CDR3 is TGTGCCAGTCTCCGGGGGGTTGGGACTGAAGCTTTCTTT.

The CDR3 region is CASSQASGGYNEQFF. The CDR3 DNA reads as TGTGCCAGCAGCCAGGCTAGCGGGGGGTACAATGAGCAGTTCTTC. This chain links TRBV4-2 with TRBJ2-1, with 11 positions matching TRBD2. This CDR3 comprises 15 residues. V was pared by 3 bases and J by 4 bases, with 2 bases of the junction left unmatched. Germline CDR1 reads LGHNA; CDR2 reads YNFKEQ.

J is TRBJ2-3 and V is TRBV4-3; 8 nucleotides align to TRBD2. V dropped 0 bases and J dropped 0; count of bases not matched to a gene: 8. Germline CDR1 and CDR2: LGHNA and YSLEER. The CDR3 sequence is 18 residues long. CDR3 nucleotides: TGCGCCAGCAGCCAAGATATCACTAGCGGTAATAGCACAGATACGCAGTATTTT. This sequence encodes CASSQDITSGNSTDTQYF.

V usage is TRBV6-1 and J usage is TRBJ1-2; D unclear. This CDR3 is 10 amino acids long. Trimming cost V 7 bases and J 7 bases, with 7 bases left between them. CDR1 and CDR2 from the germline V gene are MNHNS and SASEGT. For the CDR3, the DNA is TGTGCCAGCATCGGTATTGGCTACACCTTC. As protein: CASIGIGYTF.

This chain links TRBV27 with TRBJ2-7; TRBD2 is a possible D gene (5 bases). Trimming stripped 3 bases from V and 2 bases from J, with 23 bases between. Germline V gives CDR1 MNHEY, CDR2 SMNVEV (reference sequence). The CDR3 contains 18 residues. The DNA of the CDR3 is TGTGCCAGCAGTTTCGGCGGAGGAGATTCTAGGGAAACCTACGAGCAGTACTTC. This encodes CASSFGGGDSRETYEQYF.